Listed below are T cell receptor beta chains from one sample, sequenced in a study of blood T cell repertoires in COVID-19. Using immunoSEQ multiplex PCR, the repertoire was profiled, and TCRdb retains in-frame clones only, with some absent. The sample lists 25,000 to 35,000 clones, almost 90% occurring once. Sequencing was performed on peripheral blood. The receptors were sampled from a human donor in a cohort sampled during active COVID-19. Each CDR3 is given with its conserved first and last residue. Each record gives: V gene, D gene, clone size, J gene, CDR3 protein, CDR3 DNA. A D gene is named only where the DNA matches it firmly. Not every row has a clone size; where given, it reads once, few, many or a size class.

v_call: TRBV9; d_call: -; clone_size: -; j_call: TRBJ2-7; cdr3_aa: CASSVDQGFFDEQYF; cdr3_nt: TGTGCCAGCAGCGTTGATCAGGGTTTTTTCGACGAGCAGTACTTC
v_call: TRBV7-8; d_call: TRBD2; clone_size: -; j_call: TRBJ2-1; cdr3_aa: CASSLGTSGGLRSYNEQFF; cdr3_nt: TGTGCCAGCAGCTTAGGGACTAGCGGGGGCCTCCGATCTTACAATGAGCAGTTCTTC
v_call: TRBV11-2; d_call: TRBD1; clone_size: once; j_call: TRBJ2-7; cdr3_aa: CASSPGQGARYEQYF; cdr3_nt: TGTGCCAGCAGCCCCGGACAGGGGGCGAGGTACGAGCAGTACTTC
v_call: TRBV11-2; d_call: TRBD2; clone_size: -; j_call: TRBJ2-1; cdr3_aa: CASSTSSGDYNEQFF; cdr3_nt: TGTGCCAGCTCAACCTCTAGCGGGGACTACAATGAGCAGTTCTTC
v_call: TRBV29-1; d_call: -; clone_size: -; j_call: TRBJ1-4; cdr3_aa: CSVAQGGGSTNEKLFF; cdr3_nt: TGCAGCGTTGCTCAAGGGGGGGGATCAACTAATGAAAAACTGTTTTTT
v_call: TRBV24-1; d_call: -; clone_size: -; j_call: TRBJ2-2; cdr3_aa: CASADTGNTGELFF; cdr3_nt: TGTGCCAGCGCTGATACAGGGAACACCGGGGAGCTGTTTTTT
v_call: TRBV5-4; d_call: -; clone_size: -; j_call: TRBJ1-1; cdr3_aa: CASHVGVNTEAFF; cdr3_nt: TGTGCCAGCCATGTAGGGGTGAACACTGAAGCTTTCTTT
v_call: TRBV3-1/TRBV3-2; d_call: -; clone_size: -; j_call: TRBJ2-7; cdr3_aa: CASSQQRSSYEQYF; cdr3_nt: TGTGCCAGCAGCCAACAGCGTAGCTCCTACGAGCAGTACTTC
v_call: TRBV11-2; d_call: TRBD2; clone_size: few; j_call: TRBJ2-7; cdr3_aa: CASSLDQIAGSSYEQYF; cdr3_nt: TGTGCCAGCAGCTTAGATCAAATAGCGGGGAGCTCCTACGAGCAGTACTTC
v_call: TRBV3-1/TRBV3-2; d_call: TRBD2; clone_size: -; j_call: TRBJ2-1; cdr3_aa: CASSRGLAGGPRQFF; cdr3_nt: TGTGCCAGCAGCCGGGGACTAGCGGGGGGGCCGAGGCAGTTCTTC
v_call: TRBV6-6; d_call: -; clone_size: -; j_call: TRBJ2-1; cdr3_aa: CASRGTPDNEQFF; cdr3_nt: TGTGCCAGCCGGGGGACCCCGGATAATGAGCAGTTCTTC
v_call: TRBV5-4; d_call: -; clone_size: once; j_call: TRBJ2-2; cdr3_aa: CASSLNTGNTGELFF; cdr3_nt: TGTGCCAGCAGCTTGAACACAGGGAACACCGGGGAGCTGTTTTTT
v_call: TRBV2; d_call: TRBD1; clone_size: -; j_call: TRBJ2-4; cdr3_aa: CASRTGLDTNIQYF; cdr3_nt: TGTGCCAGCCGGACAGGCCTGGATACAAACATTCAGTACTTC
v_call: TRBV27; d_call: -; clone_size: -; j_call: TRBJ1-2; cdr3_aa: CASSLREGGGYTF; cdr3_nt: TGTGCCAGCAGTTTACGGGAAGGAGGTGGCTACACCTTC
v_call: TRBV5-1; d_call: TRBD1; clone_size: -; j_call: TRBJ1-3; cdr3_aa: CASSLQTGVGNTIYF; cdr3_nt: TGCGCCAGCAGCTTGCAGACAGGGGTAGGAAACACCATATATTTT
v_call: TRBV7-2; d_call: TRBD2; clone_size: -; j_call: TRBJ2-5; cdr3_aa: CASSLDTSGGQETQYF; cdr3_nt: TGTGCCAGCAGCTTAGATACTAGCGGGGGACAAGAGACCCAGTACTTC
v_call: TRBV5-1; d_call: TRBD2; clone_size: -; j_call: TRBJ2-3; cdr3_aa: CASSSRLAGGADTQYF; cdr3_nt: TGCGCCAGCAGCTCCCGACTAGCGGGGGGGGCAGATACGCAGTATTTT
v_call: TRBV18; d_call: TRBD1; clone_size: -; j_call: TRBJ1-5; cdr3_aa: CASSLTGTGSSSNQPQHF; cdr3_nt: TGTGCCAGCTCGCTTACCGGGACAGGGTCTTCGAGCAATCAGCCCCAGCATTTT
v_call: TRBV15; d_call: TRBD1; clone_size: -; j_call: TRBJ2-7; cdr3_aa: CATSSGQATHEQYF; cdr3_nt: TGTGCCACCAGCAGCGGACAGGCTACCCACGAGCAGTACTTC
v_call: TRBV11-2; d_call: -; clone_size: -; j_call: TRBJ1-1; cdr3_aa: CASSLAGMNTEAFF; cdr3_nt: TGTGCCAGCAGCTTGGCGGGAATGAACACTGAAGCTTTCTTT
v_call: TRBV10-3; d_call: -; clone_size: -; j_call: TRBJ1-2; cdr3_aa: CAISVQGGDYGYTF; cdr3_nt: TGTGCCATCAGTGTCCAGGGCGGTGACTATGGCTACACCTTC
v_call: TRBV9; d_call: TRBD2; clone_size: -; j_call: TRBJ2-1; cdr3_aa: CASSVLAGGPYNEQFF; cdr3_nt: TGTGCCAGCAGCGTGTTAGCGGGGGGGCCCTACAATGAGCAGTTCTTC
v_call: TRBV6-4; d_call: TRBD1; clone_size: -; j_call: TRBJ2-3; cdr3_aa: CASRAQGAGTDTQYF; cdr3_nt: TGTGCCAGCAGGGCACAGGGGGCCGGCACAGATACGCAGTATTTT
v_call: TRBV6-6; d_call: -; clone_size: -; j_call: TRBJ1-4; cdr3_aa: CASTSQGLSYEKLFF; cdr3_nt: TGTGCCAGCACTAGCCAGGGGCTTTCGTATGAAAAACTGTTTTTT
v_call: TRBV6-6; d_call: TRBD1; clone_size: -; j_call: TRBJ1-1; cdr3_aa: CAGGQGRMNTEAFF; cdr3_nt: TGTGCCGGAGGACAGGGGAGGATGAACACTGAAGCTTTCTTT
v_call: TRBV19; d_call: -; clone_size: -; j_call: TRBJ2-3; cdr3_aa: CASKGGLTTDTQYF; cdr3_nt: TGTGCCAGTAAGGGCGGGCTCACCACAGATACGCAGTATTTT
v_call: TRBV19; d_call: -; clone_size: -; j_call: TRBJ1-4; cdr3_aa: CASSPGDGKLFF; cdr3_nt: TGTGCCAGTAGCCCGGGGGATGGAAAACTGTTTTTT
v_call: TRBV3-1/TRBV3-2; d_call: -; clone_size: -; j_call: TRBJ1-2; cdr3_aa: CASSSSGSQFISYGYTF; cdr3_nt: TGTGCCAGCAGCTCATCCGGGTCCCAATTTATTAGCTATGGCTACACCTTC
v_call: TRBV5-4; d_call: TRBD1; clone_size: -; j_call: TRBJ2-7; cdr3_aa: CASSLVGTQGEWSF; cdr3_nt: TGTGCCAGCAGCTTGGTTGGGACACAGGGGGAATGGTCCTTC
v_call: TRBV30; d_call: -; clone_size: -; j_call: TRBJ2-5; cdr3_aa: CACQAARETQYF; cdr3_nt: TGTGCCTGCCAGGCAGCACGGGAGACCCAGTACTTC
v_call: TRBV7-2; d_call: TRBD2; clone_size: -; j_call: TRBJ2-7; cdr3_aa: CASSLEDGLAPNGEQYF; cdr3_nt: TGTGCCAGCAGCTTAGAGGACGGACTAGCGCCGAATGGCGAGCAGTACTTC
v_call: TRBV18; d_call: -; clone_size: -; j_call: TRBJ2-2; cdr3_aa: CASSPQSLRGTGELFF; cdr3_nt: TGTGCCAGCTCACCACAATCCCTCCGAGGGACCGGGGAGCTGTTTTTT
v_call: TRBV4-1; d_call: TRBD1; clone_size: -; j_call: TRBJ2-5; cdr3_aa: CASSNTGARQETQYF; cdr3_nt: TGCGCCAGCAGTAACACAGGGGCCCGCCAAGAGACCCAGTACTTC
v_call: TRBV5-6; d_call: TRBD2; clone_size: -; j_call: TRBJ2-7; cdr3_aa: CASSQLAGGFEQYF; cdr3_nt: TGTGCCAGCAGCCAACTAGCGGGGGGGTTCGAGCAGTACTTC
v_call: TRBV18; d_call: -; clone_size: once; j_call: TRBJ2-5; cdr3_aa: CASSLRDYQETQYF; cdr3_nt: TGTGCCAGCTCCCTCCGGGACTACCAAGAGACCCAGTACTTC
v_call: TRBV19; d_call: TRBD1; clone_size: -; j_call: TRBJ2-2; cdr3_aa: CASSPGTGGTGELFF; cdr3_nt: TGTGCCAGTAGTCCCGGGACAGGGGGAACCGGGGAGCTGTTTTTT
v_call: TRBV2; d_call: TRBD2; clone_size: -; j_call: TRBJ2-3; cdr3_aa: CASRSLAGGPGTQYF; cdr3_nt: TGTGCCAGCAGGTCTCTAGCGGGGGGGCCGGGTACGCAGTATTTT
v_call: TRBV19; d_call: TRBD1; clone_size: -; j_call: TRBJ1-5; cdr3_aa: CASSGQGGHQPQHF; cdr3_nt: TGTGCCAGTAGTGGACAGGGTGGTCATCAGCCCCAGCATTTT
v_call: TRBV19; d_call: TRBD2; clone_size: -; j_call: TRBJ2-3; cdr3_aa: CASSGSGGGTDTQYF; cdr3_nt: TGTGCCAGTAGTGGTAGCGGGGGCGGCACAGATACGCAGTATTTT
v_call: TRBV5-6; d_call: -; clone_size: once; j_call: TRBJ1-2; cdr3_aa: CASSSSGTNYGYTF; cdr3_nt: TGTGCCAGCAGCTCATCCGGGACAAACTATGGCTACACCTTC
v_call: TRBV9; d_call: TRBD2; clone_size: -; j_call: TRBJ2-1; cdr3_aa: CASSVDGLAGGNEQFF; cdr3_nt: TGTGCCAGCAGCGTAGACGGACTAGCGGGGGGAAATGAGCAGTTCTTC
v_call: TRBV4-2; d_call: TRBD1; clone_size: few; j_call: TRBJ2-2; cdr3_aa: CASSPSGGNTGELFF; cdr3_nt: TGTGCCAGCAGCCCTTCAGGGGGTAACACCGGGGAGCTGTTTTTT
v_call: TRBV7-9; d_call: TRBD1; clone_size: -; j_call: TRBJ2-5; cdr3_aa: CASSLALGQGSETQYF; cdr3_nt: TGTGCCAGCAGCTTAGCGCTAGGACAGGGGTCAGAGACCCAGTACTTC
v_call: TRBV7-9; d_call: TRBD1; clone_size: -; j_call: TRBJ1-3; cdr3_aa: CASSYSGGHHSNTIYF; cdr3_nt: TGTGCCAGCAGCTACTCAGGGGGGCACCATTCGAACACCATATATTTT
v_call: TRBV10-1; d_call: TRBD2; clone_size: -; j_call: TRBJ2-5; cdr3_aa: CASSESGSGLETQYF; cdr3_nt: TGCGCCAGCAGTGAGTCGGGTAGCGGGTTAGAGACCCAGTACTTC
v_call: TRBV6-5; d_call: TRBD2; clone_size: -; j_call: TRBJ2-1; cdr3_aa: CASRAGTRGANEQFF; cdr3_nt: TGTGCCAGCAGAGCTGGGACTAGAGGGGCCAATGAGCAGTTCTTC
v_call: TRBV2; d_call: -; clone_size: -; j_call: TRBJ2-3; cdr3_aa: CASTGGPTDTQYF; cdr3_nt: TGTGCCAGCACAGGCGGGCCCACAGATACGCAGTATTTT
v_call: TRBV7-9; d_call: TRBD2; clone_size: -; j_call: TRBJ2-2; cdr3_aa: CASSFSGGTGELFF; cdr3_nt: TGTGCCAGCAGCTTTAGCGGGGGCACCGGGGAGCTGTTTTTT
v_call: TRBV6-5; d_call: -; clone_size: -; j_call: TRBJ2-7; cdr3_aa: CASSYSAGAYEQYF; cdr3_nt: TGTGCCAGCAGTTACTCGGCAGGGGCCTACGAGCAGTACTTC
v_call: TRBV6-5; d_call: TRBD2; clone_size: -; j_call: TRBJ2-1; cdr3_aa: CASSSGLAPNEQFF; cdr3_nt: TGTGCCAGCAGTTCAGGACTAGCCCCCAATGAGCAGTTCTTC
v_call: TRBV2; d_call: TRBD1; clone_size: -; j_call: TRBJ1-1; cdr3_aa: CASIPDRGPVLNTEAFF; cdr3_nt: TGTGCCAGCATCCCCGACAGGGGGCCGGTTTTGAACACTGAAGCTTTCTTT
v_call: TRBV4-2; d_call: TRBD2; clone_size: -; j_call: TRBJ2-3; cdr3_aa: CASRLSGGAPDTQYF; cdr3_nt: TGTGCCAGCAGACTCAGCGGGGGGGCTCCAGATACGCAGTATTTT
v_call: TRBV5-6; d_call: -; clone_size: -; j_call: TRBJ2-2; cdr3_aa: CASSLGGRGPHTGELFF; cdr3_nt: TGTGCCAGCAGCTTGGGGGGGCGCGGTCCCCACACCGGGGAGCTGTTTTTT
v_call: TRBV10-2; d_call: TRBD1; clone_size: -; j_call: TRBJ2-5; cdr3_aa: CASSESGTGGETQYF; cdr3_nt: TGCGCCAGCAGTGAGTCAGGGACAGGGGGAGAGACCCAGTACTTC
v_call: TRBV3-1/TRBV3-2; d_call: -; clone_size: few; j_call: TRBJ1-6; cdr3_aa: CASSQVSRGSSYNSPLHF; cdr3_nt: TGTGCCAGCAGCCAAGTATCGCGCGGGAGCTCCTATAATTCACCCCTCCACTTT